The 10 T cell receptor beta chains below all came from one sample that was sequenced in a study of shared clonotypes between healthy human individuals. Repertoires were generated with immunoSEQ multiplex PCR, while TCRdb's copy carries only in-frame clones and drops some. This sample has roughly 890,000 clones, with around 93% found just once. Naive CD8 cells lacked CD45RO and underwent positive selection for CCR7, leaving out terminally differentiated effector memory CD45RA+ cells. Material for sequencing was naive CD8+ T cells sorted from blood. These receptor sequences come from a man aged 25-45 years in good health.

The chain links TRBV28 to TRBJ1-3; the D is unclear. This CDR3 is built from 18 residues. Per the germline V gene, CDR1 is MDHEN and CDR2 is SYDVKM. Trimming removed 8 bases at V and 3 bases at J, with 26 bases between. The CDR3 sequence is CASLTYSLGRAYGNTIYF. The CDR3 DNA is TGTGCCAGCCTTACTTACTCCTTAGGGAGAGCGTATGGAAACACCATATATTTT.

The genes are TRBV7-9 and TRBJ2-7, with 7 bases fitting TRBD1. J gave up 4 bases and V 6 bases, and 15 bases lay outside the gene matches. This CDR3 is built from 16 residues. Germline loops: CDR1 SEHNR, CDR2 FQNEAQ (reference sequence). The CDR3 loop reads CASSASPGQNEYEQYF. The CDR3, as DNA: TGTGCCAGCAGTGCCAGCCCGGGACAGAATGAGTACGAGCAGTACTTC.

This sequence joins TRBV13 and TRBJ2-2; 7 bases line up with TRBD2. The V gene end was trimmed by 5 bases and the J gene end by 2 bases; junction bases not matched to a gene: 2. The CDR3 loop spans 14 amino acids. Germline V gene sequence: CDR1 PRHDT, CDR2 FYEKMQ (reference sequence). CDR3 sequence reads: CASSPGLNTGELFF. The CDR3 DNA is TGTGCCAGCAGCCCGGGACTAAACACCGGGGAGCTGTTTTTT.

Details on this clone: The sample has other DNA sequences that encode this CDR3 too. V and J are TRBV7-6 and TRBJ2-7, with TRBD2 matching over 7 bases. The CDR3 extends over 12 amino acids. The trim removed 8 bases at V and 7 bases at J, leaving 8 bases unmatched. Germline assignment: CDR1 SGHVS and CDR2 FNYEAQ. The CDR3 nucleotides read TGTGCCAGCCGAGGGGAGGGTTTAGAGCAGTACTTC. Amino acid sequence: CASRGEGLEQYF.

The chain links TRBV27 to TRBJ2-7; no clear D gene. The CDR3 extends over 13 amino acids. Per the germline V gene, CDR1 is MNHEY and CDR2 is SMNVEV (reference sequence). The V end lost 4 bases, the J end lost 2 bases, and 9 bases lay between the germline ends. The CDR3 is CASSYGRTYEQYF. In DNA form, the CDR3 reads TGTGCCAGCAGTTACGGCCGAACCTACGAGCAGTACTTC.

J is TRBJ1-2 and V is TRBV6-4; unclear D gene. Trimming left V 7 bases short and J 4 bases short, with 10 bases between. Germline V CDR1 and CDR2: MRHNA, SNTAGT. The CDR3 spans 12 residues. CDR3 in DNA: TGTGCCAGCATTGAGGGATTCTATGGCTACACCTTC. It is translated as CASIEGFYGYTF.

The chain has TRBV13 and TRBJ2-1, with a tentative D call TRBD1 (5 bases). Between the trimmed V and J ends, which lost 5 bases and 5 bases, there was a span of 16 bases. The CDR3 extends over 15 amino acids. Germline V gene sequence: CDR1 PRHDT, CDR2 FYEKMQ (reference sequence). Written as DNA, the CDR3 is TGTGCCAGCAGCCTCCAGGGCGTCCGGAACAATGAGCAGTTCTTC. Its translation is CASSLQGVRNNEQFF.

V usage is TRBV14 and J usage is TRBJ2-7, with 7 bases that match TRBD2. The trim removed 2 bases at V and 1 base at J, leaving 2 bases unmatched. This CDR3 comprises 14 residues. Looked up from germline, CDR1 is SGHDN and CDR2 is FVKESK. The CDR3 DNA reads TGTGCCAGCAGCCAATTGGGGGGGTCCTACGAGCAGTACTTC. Its translation: CASSQLGGSYEQYF.

V usage is TRBV6-5 and J usage is TRBJ2-7, with D hard to call. The V and J ends lost 0 bases and 7 bases respectively, with 13 bases between them. In germline, CDR1 is MNHEY, CDR2 SVGAGI. This CDR3 comprises 14 residues. As DNA, the CDR3 is TGTGCCAGCAGTTACTCGAGTGGTAGTGTAGAGCAGTACTTC. The encoded protein is CASSYSSGSVEQYF.

V is TRBV4-3 and J is TRBJ1-4; 7 nucleotides match TRBD1. This CDR3 has 20 amino acids. V lost 0 bases and J lost 0; bases outside the gene matches: 13. Looked up from germline, CDR1 is LGHNA and CDR2 is YSLEER. The CDR3 DNA reads as TGCGCCAGCAGCCAAGAGTGGCTCGACAGGGAACCTACAACTAATGAAAAACTGTTTTTT. Translating gives CASSQEWLDREPTTNEKLFF.